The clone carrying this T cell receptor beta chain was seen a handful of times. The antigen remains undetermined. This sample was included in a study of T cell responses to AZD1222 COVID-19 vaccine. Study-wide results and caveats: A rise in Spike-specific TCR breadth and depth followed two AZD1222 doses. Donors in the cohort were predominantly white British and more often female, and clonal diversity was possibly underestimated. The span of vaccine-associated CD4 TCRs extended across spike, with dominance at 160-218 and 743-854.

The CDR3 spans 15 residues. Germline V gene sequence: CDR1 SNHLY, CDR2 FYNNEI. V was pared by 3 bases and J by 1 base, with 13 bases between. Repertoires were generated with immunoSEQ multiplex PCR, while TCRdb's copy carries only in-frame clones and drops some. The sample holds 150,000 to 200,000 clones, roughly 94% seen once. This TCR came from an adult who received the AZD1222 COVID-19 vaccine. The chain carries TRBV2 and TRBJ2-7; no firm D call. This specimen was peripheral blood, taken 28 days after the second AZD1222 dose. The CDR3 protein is CASSETAAVSYEQYF. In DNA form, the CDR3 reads TGTGCCAGCAGTGAGACGGCGGCAGTATCCTACGAGCAGTACTTC. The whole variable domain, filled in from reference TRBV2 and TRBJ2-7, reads EPEVTQTPSHQVTQMGQEVILRCVPISNHLYFYWYRQILGQKVEFLVSFYNNEISEKSEIFDDQFSVERPDGSNFTLKIRSTKLEDSAMYFCASSETAAVSYEQYFGPGTRLTVT.